This TCR beta chain originates from a study of blood T cell repertoires in COVID-19 (dated by TCRdb to about 2020). Looking at the study overall: Samples covering the acute and convalescent phases of COVID-19 were provided by collaborators in the United States, Italy and Spain. The dataset comprised deeply sampled blood TCRbeta repertoires from subjects exposed to, actively infected with, or recovered from COVID-19. The repertoires were made available in a free public database intended to serve as a resource for research on the immune response to SARS-CoV-2. A de-identified subject ID, COVID-19 status, age in years and sex were almost always included in the sample metadata. Where HLA class I and class II types were available, the types were taken from metadata supplied by the sample provider, not from assay-based typing. The material from the prospective study consisted of cDNA or gDNA derived from T cells, B-cell-depleted T cells, or PBMCs. Samples came from the ongoing ImmuneRACE study (first 160 participants) plus 1,254 subjects from 6 global collaborators. Study-wide conclusions, independent of this receptor: How much clinical and demographic metadata was included differed by source and by participant, and the metadata was provided uncurated.

TCRbeta CDR3 regions were amplified from genomic DNA using the immunoSEQ Assay, a bias-controlled multiplex PCR. The study's processing was this. Within the assay, amplification of reference gene primers was used to estimate how many nucleated cells each sample contained. To quantify the absolute abundance of each unique TCRbeta CDR3 rearrangement, sequence reads were collapsed and filtered. Productive Simpson clonality was computed per sample as the square root of Simpson's diversity index over productive rearrangements. Sourced from immuneACCESS, this table was stored by TCRdb with only in-frame sequences that have V and J called. A share of the clones is absent; for the studies checked, an unresolved V gene accounts for under half, and the remainder has no known explanation. From that table come the V and J calls and clone size; the DNA was used to work out D and trimming. Within this sample are 85,000 to 130,000 clones, with approximately 80% of them counted one time only. In total, the top ten clones hold 3.3% of the sample.

Collaborating institutions collected whole blood in K2EDTA tubes following their own protocols. Collaborator samples were shipped for TCRbeta analysis as frozen whole blood, isolated PBMCs, or DNA extracted from either sample type. The junction carries 14 bases between V and J, which are trimmed by 2 bases and 0 bases respectively. Counted from cysteine to phenylalanine, this CDR3 has 16 amino acids. Only the CDR3 part of the read is kept: 48 bases, read in frame from the first base. CDR1 and CDR2, looked up from the germline V gene, are MDHEN and SYDVKM. Regarding this clone: No cognate antigen has been identified for it. The record has no base qualities; no much larger clone is one base away.

The chain was built from TRBV28 and TRBJ2-7, with an unclear D gene assignment. The material sequenced was peripheral blood. This clonotype was sampled from a woman of 80 years or more with active or convalescent COVID-19. CDR3 sequence: CASSLSQLVSSYEQYF. In nucleotides, the sequence is TGTGCCAGCAGTTTAAGTCAACTGGTAAGCTCCTACGAGCAGTACTTC.